Presented here are 13 T cell receptor beta chains from one specimen sequenced in a study of blood T cell repertoires in COVID-19. The repertoire was sequenced with immunoSEQ multiplex PCR; TCRdb's copy has only in-frame clones and lacks some. The sample carries over 75,000 clones, roughly four fifths recorded once. The sample taken for sequencing was peripheral blood. Source of these receptors: a man aged 70-80 years with acute or convalescent COVID-19.

This chain links TRBV30 with TRBJ1-1; the match to TRBD1 covers 7 bases. Germline CDR1 reads GTSNPN; CDR2 reads SVGIG (reference sequence). Trimming took 5 bases from V and 4 from J; bases not matched to a gene: 4. The CDR3 is 12 amino acids. CDR3: CAWGQEGTEAFF. The CDR3 DNA reads TGTGCCTGGGGACAGGAGGGCACTGAAGCTTTCTTT.

V usage is TRBV30 and J usage is TRBJ1-3; a possible D gene is TRBD1 (6 bases). CDR3 length equals 14 residues. Germline V gene lookup returns CDR1 GTSNPN and CDR2 SVGIG (reference sequence). Trimming shortened V by 3 bases and J by 4 bases, and 13 bases separated the two germline ends. The CDR3, as DNA: TGTGCCTGGAGACAGGGAACGGCCGGAAACACCATATATTTT. Amino acids: CAWRQGTAGNTIYF.

This sequence joins TRBV19 and TRBJ1-5; possibly TRBD1 for D (6 bases). Per germline, CDR1 LNHDA and CDR2 SQIVND (reference sequence). The CDR3 is 14 residues long. V was cut by 7 bases and J by 0 bases, with 10 bases left in between. The CDR3 sequence: CASIQGGSNQPQHF. CDR3 nucleotides: TGTGCCAGTATACAGGGTGGTAGCAATCAGCCCCAGCATTTT.

The rearrangement links TRBV5-6 to TRBJ2-5; no reliable D call. V dropped 0 bases and J dropped 4 bases, with 10 bases sitting between them. The CDR3 runs to 14 residues. Germline CDR1 reads SGHDT; CDR2 reads YYEEEE. CDR3 sequence reads: CASSLDSKLETQYF. In nucleotides, the CDR3 is TGTGCCAGCAGCTTGGATAGTAAACTAGAGACCCAGTACTTC.

In DNA form, the CDR3 reads TGTGCCAGCAGCGTAGCTTCGAGCACTGAAGCTTTCTTT. Translation: CASSVASSTEAFF. The genes are TRBV9 and TRBJ1-1; D unclear. Germline-derived CDR1 and CDR2 are SGDLS and YYNGEE. CDR3 length: 13 residues. Trimming pared 0 bases from V and 4 bases from J, leaving 7 bases between.

The chain uses TRBV29-1 and TRBJ2-2; 8 positions match TRBD2. The CDR3 sequence is 14 residues long. Trimming at V came to 3 bases and at J to 4 bases, leaving 4 bases not matched to a gene. Germline lookup yields CDR1 SQVTM and CDR2 ANQGSEA. CDR3 bases: TGCAGCGTTGATCGCGGGAGGCGCACCGGGGAGCTGTTTTTT. Amino acid sequence: CSVDRGRRTGELFF.

V gene TRBV5-1 combines with J gene TRBJ1-6; TRBD1 matches 7 bases. In germline, CDR1 is SGHRS, CDR2 YFSETQ. The length of the CDR3 is 14 residues. The V gene end was trimmed by 0 bases and the J gene end by 10 bases; junction bases not matched to a gene: 4. The CDR3 spells CASSLGQGGSPLHF. The CDR3 nucleotides are TGCGCCAGCAGCTTGGGACAGGGTGGCTCACCCCTCCACTTT.

This chain links TRBV28 with TRBJ1-2; D is possibly TRBD1 (5 bases). The CDR3 is made up of 13 amino acids. Germline assignment: CDR1 MDHEN and CDR2 SYDVKM. The V and J ends lost 3 bases and 3 bases respectively, with 8 bases between them. The CDR3 here is CASSLTEDYGYTF. DNA of the CDR3: TGTGCCAGCAGTTTGACAGAGGACTATGGCTACACCTTC.

As DNA, the CDR3 is TGTGCCAGCAGCCCCTTCTCTGGAAACACCATATATTTT. The encoded protein is CASSPFSGNTIYF. V usage is TRBV14 and J usage is TRBJ1-3; the D is unclear. With 4 bases removed from V and 0 bases from J, the gap between germline ends came to 4 bases. This CDR3 has 13 amino acids. Germline CDR1 reads SGHDN; CDR2 reads FVKESK.

The chain employs TRBV30 and TRBJ2-7; TRBD1 aligns across 7 bases. The CDR3 spans 11 residues. The germline V gene has CDR1 GTSNPN and CDR2 SVGIG (reference sequence). The V segment lost 5 bases and the J segment 5 bases; nucleotides outside the gene matches: 3. DNA of the CDR3: TGTGCCTGGGACAGGGTAAACGAGCAGTACTTC. It yields the protein CAWDRVNEQYF.

CDR3 nucleotide sequence: TGTGCCAGCAGCTTAGCGGGGGCAGGGGGCGCGACAGATACGCAGTATTTT. This sequence encodes CASSLAGAGGATDTQYF. V usage is TRBV7-6 and J usage is TRBJ2-3; TRBD1 matches at 8 bases. The CDR3 sequence is 17 residues long. CDR1 SGHVS and CDR2 FNYEAQ come from the germline V gene. V shed 0 bases and J 3 bases; nucleotides not matched to a gene: 8.

The chain is built from TRBV11-2 and TRBJ2-6, with D perhaps TRBD1 (6 bases). The CDR3 is 14 amino acids. Looked up from germline, CDR1 is SGHAT and CDR2 is FQNNGV. The ends were cut back, 1 base at V and 7 bases at J, with 8 bases in the middle. The CDR3 DNA reads TGTGCCAGCAGCTTAGGACAGGCCGCCAACGTCCTGACTTTC. It encodes CASSLGQAANVLTF.

This clone was seen a single time. The J gene is TRBJ2-7, the V gene TRBV27, with 12 nucleotides matching TRBD2. Germline-derived CDR1 and CDR2 are MNHEY and SMNVEV (reference sequence). The CDR3 is 17 residues long. J was trimmed by 2 bases and V by 6 bases; bases with no gene match: 11. CDR3 in amino acids: CASRELAGGSKTYEQYF. CDR3 sequence (DNA): TGTGCCAGCAGAGAACTAGCGGGAGGATCTAAGACCTACGAGCAGTACTTC.